The 8 T cell receptor beta chains below all came from one sample that was sequenced in a study of cytomegalovirus exposure and HLA in healthy donors. In the PCR, 60 Vbeta and 13 Jbeta primers were used. Profiled with immunoSEQ multiplex PCR; TCRdb holds only in-frame clones, not every one. The sample totals 150,000 to 200,000 clones; its top ten clones hold over 1%. Sample: PBMCs. Receptors were obtained from a woman between 55 and 75 years old in good health and CMV-seronegative.

V usage is TRBV27 and J usage is TRBJ1-5; D gene ambiguous. Trimming pared 7 bases from V and 1 base from J, leaving 11 bases between. CDR1 is MNHEY, CDR2 SMNVEV, per germline (reference sequence). The CDR3 runs to 14 residues. The DNA for the CDR3 is TGTGCCAGCAAGGTTGGCGGGAGCAATCAGCCCCAGCATTTT. Translation: CASKVGGSNQPQHF.

The chain couples TRBV18 to TRBJ2-5, with a possible D match to TRBD1 (6 bases). The CDR3 has 14 amino acids. CDR1 KGHSH and CDR2 LQKENI come from the germline V gene. Trimming removed 7 bases from V and 5 bases from J, with 17 bases in between. The CDR3 loop is CASLENRVGETQYF. The DNA for the CDR3 is TGTGCCAGCTTGGAAAACAGGGTTGGGGAGACCCAGTACTTC.

The DNA for the CDR3 is TGTGCCAGCAGTGAATCTCATGCAGTCAATGAGCAGTTCTTC. Translated: CASSESHAVNEQFF. The chain is built from TRBV25-1 and TRBJ2-1, with D uncertain. There are 14 residues in the CDR3. V was pared by 1 base and J by 6 bases, with 10 bases between. The germline CDR1 and CDR2 sequences are MGHDK and SYGVNS.

The chain couples TRBV12-5 to TRBJ1-3; 7 bases line up with TRBD1. Germline CDR1 LGHNT, CDR2 FRNRAP. Trimming at V came to 10 bases and at J to 4 bases, leaving 4 bases not matched to a gene. This CDR3 has 12 residues. This chain's CDR3 is CANEGQGNTIYF. CDR3 DNA: TGTGCTAACGAGGGACAGGGAAACACCATATATTTT.

The chain recombines TRBV5-6 with TRBJ2-5; 9 bases match TRBD1. The J segment lost 4 bases and the V segment lost 7 bases, leaving 14 bases of the junction unmatched. This CDR3 has 16 residues. CDR1 and CDR2 from the germline V gene are SGHDT and YYEEEE. Here the CDR3 reads CASLVGPGTGLETQYF. The CDR3 region has the DNA TGTGCCAGCCTCGTCGGCCCCGGGACAGGGTTAGAGACCCAGTACTTC.

The rearrangement links TRBV18 to TRBJ2-2; D perhaps matches TRBD2 (5 bases). Germline CDR1 and CDR2: KGHSH and LQKENI. The V and J ends lost 1 base and 6 bases respectively, with 9 bases between them. The CDR3 has 14 residues. The CDR3 sequence: CASSPQRVPGELFF. The CDR3 nucleotides are TGTGCCAGCTCACCACAGAGGGTTCCCGGGGAGCTGTTTTTT.

V usage is TRBV2 and J usage is TRBJ1-1, with 7 bases fitting TRBD1. V lost 5 bases to trimming and J lost 4 bases; unmatched junction nucleotides: 10. The germline gives CDR1 SNHLY, CDR2 FYNNEI. The CDR3 contains 15 residues. Here the CDR3 reads CASSRTGGGSTEAFF. CDR3 bases: TGTGCCAGCAGTAGGACAGGCGGGGGGAGCACTGAAGCTTTCTTT.

This rearrangement joins TRBV5-4 to TRBJ2-1, with TRBD1 matching over 8 bases. CDR1 and CDR2 from the germline V gene are SGHNT and YYREEE (reference sequence). This CDR3 comprises 15 residues. V was clipped by 0 bases and J by 2 bases; unmatched bases: 1. CDR3 nucleotides: TGTGCCAGCAGCTTGGGACAGGGGACCTACAATGAGCAGTTCTTC. Translating it yields CASSLGQGTYNEQFF.